This record covers a single TCR beta chain. Those designated as exposed participants met a COVID-19 case within 2 weeks before study entry. This entry comes from a study of blood T cell repertoires in COVID-19. CDR3 length: 17 amino acids. The germline gives CDR1 LGHNA, CDR2 YSLEER. The ends lost 0 bases at V and 4 bases at J; junction bases unmatched: 6. Generated by immunoSEQ multiplex PCR, the TCRdb table keeps only in-frame clones and is missing some. The data hold roughly 64,000 clones, with approximately 70% observed a single time. The source is a woman aged 60 to 75 who had been exposed to COVID-19. Sequencing was carried out using PBMCs or T cells enriched from blood (not recorded which). The chain recombines TRBV4-3 with TRBJ2-2; TRBD1 agrees at 9 bases. CDR3 nucleotide sequence: TGCGCCAGCAGCCAAGATCCGGGGACAGGGCGCACCGGGGAGCTGTTTTTT. Residues: CASSQDPGTGRTGELFF.